Presented here are 27 T cell receptor beta chains from one specimen sequenced in a study of human T cells and chemical hapten exposure. Time point of the sample: patch test 3, about 24 weeks after DPC sensitization. Treatment denoted: therapeutic diphenylcyclopropenone sensitization with weekly scalp DPC. TCRdb re-called the RACE reads through MiXCR, storing one row per CDR3 protein. Here the sample spans over 55,000 distinct CDR3 sequences, 11% being singletons. Specimen: whole blood, collected in connection with sensitization to the hapten diphenylcyclopropenone (DPC). Receptors were obtained from a woman in her forties or fifties with alopecia areata. Some clones in this sample may be carry-over from other donors' samples.

This clonotype was seen many times. This CDR3 reads CASSPGQRYNSPLHF. The CDR3 DNA follows: TGTGCCAGCAGTCCGGGACAGCGTTATAATTCACCCCTCCACTTT. V is TRBV12-3 or TRBV12-4 and J is TRBJ1-6; the match to TRBD1 covers 7 bases. The CDR3 has 15 amino acids. J gave up 4 bases and V 5 bases, and 5 bases lay outside the gene matches.

This clonotype has more than one count but fewer than ten. The chain couples TRBV28 to TRBJ1-2, with 7 bases lining up with TRBD1. V lost 6 bases and J lost 0; bases outside the gene matches: 4. This CDR3 comprises 14 residues. The germline gives CDR1 MDHEN, CDR2 SYDVKM. CDR3 sequence reads: CASSHGTANYGYTF. The DNA for the CDR3 is TGTGCCAGCAGCCACGGGACAGCTAACTATGGCTACACCTTC.

This clonotype was recorded many times. V gene TRBV4-1 combines with J gene TRBJ2-7; TRBD1 might be the D (6 bases). V dropped 2 bases and J dropped 3 bases, with 14 bases sitting between them. CDR3 length: 15 amino acids. From germline, CDR1 is MGHRA and CDR2 YSYEKL. CDR3 amino acids: CASSQLVTGNYEQYF. The CDR3, as DNA: TGCGCCAGCAGCCAACTGGTTACAGGGAACTACGAGCAGTACTTC.

This chain uses TRBV6-1 with TRBJ2-1, with D hard to call. Trimming stripped 2 bases from V and 12 bases from J, with 17 bases between. Germline CDR1 MNHNS, CDR2 SASEGT. CDR3 size: 14 residues. DNA for the CDR3: TGTGCCAGCAGTGAACCCGGTGCGCTAGTGGTGCAGTTCTTC. It is translated as CASSEPGALVVQFF.

The genes are TRBV5-1 and TRBJ2-1, with TRBD2 matching 8 bases. V gave up 0 bases and J gave up 7 bases; unmatched junction bases: 9. This CDR3 contains 16 residues. Germline CDR1 SGHRS, CDR2 YFSETQ. The CDR3 loop is CASSLGHSGSGNEQFF. CDR3 bases: TGCGCCAGCAGCTTGGGGCACAGCGGGAGTGGTAATGAGCAGTTCTTC.

This clonotype has ten or more counts. The rearrangement uses TRBV12-3 or TRBV12-4 and TRBJ1-5; D uncertain. The ends were cut back, 1 base at V and 5 bases at J, with 9 bases in the middle. The length of the CDR3 is 14 residues. The CDR3 protein is CASSLGSGDQPQHF. Here the CDR3 DNA reads TGTGCCAGCAGTTTAGGTTCGGGCGATCAGCCCCAGCATTTT.

This clonotype was seen once. This chain links TRBV7-6 with TRBJ2-5, with D perhaps TRBD2 (5 bases). Trimming removed 2 bases from V and 5 bases from J, with 15 bases in between. The germline V gene encodes CDR1 SGHVS and CDR2 FNYEAQ. The CDR3 extends over 15 amino acids. CDR3 bases: TGTGCCAGCAGCTTAAACTGGGTAGGAGGCGAGACCCAGTACTTC. Its protein product is CASSLNWVGGETQYF.

In its sample, this clonotype was seen many times. The chain links TRBV4-1 to TRBJ2-1; D may be TRBD2 (5 bases). The CDR3 runs to 14 residues. V gave up 2 bases and J gave up 8 bases, with 13 bases separating them. The germline CDR1 and CDR2 sequences are MGHRA and YSYEKL. In DNA, the CDR3 is TGCGCCAGCAGCCAACGACGTGTGGAGGATGAGCAGTTCTTC. Its translation: CASSQRRVEDEQFF.

The chain employs TRBV3-1 and TRBJ2-1; 10 bases line up with TRBD1. The J segment lost 8 bases and the V segment lost 4 bases, leaving 8 bases of the junction unmatched. This CDR3 is built from 15 residues. CDR1 and CDR2 from the germline V gene are LGHDT and YNNKEL (reference sequence). CDR3 bases: TGTGCCAGCAGCCCAAATCCCGGGACAGGGGATGAGCAGTTCTTC. Translated: CASSPNPGTGDEQFF.

This clonotype was observed at least ten times. The chain uses TRBV6-6 and TRBJ2-3; D tentatively fits TRBD1 or TRBD2 (5 bases each). The germline gives CDR1 MNHNY, CDR2 SVGAGI (reference sequence). The V end was cut by 0 bases, the J end by 1 base, with 8 bases between. The CDR3 is 15 residues long. CDR3 protein: CASSYSRGGTDTQYF. Here the CDR3 DNA reads TGTGCCAGCAGTTACTCCAGAGGGGGCACAGATACGCAGTATTTT.

The chain links TRBV3-1 to TRBJ1-2, with no clear D. Germline V gene sequence: CDR1 LGHDT, CDR2 YNNKEL (reference sequence). The V end lost 4 bases, the J end lost 0 bases, and 9 bases lay between the germline ends. The length of the CDR3 is 14 residues. CDR3 bases: TGTGCCAGCAGCCGCCAGGTTCCTAACTATGGCTACACCTTC. This gives the protein CASSRQVPNYGYTF.

The gene calls are TRBV28 and TRBJ1-2, with D maybe TRBD1 (5 bases). The germline V gene encodes CDR1 MDHEN and CDR2 SYDVKM. The CDR3 has 12 residues. Trimming removed 6 bases at V and 8 bases at J, with 13 bases between. CDR3 in amino acids: CASRSGEGGYTF. In nucleotides, the CDR3 is TGTGCCAGCAGGTCGGGGGAGGGCGGCTACACCTTC.

This clonotype has more than one count but fewer than ten. The chain links TRBV11-2 to TRBJ1-2; D is uncertain. V dropped 8 bases and J dropped 4 bases, with 8 bases sitting between them. Germline CDR1 is SGHAT and CDR2 is FQNNGV. The CDR3 is 11 residues long. The CDR3 region has the DNA TGTGCCAGCTCCGACCCCTATGGCTACACCTTC. Translated, it gives CASSDPYGYTF. Full variable domain (missing parts from reference TRBV11-2 and TRBJ1-2): EAGVAQSPRYKIIEKRQSVAFWCNPISGHATLYWYQQILGQGPKLLIQFQNNGVVDDSQLPKDRFSAERLKGVDSTLKIQPAKLEDSAVYLCASSDPYGYTFGSGTRLTVV.

This clonotype has at least ten counts. The J gene is TRBJ2-3, the V gene TRBV7-7, with 8 positions matching TRBD2. Trimming cost V 1 base and J 3 bases; bases outside gene matches: 3. Germline V gives CDR1 SSHAT, CDR2 FNYEAQ (reference sequence). CDR3 length: 15 amino acids. This CDR3 is CASSLGRGRTDTQYF. CDR3 bases: TGTGCCAGCAGCTTAGGACGCGGGAGGACAGATACGCAGTATTTT.

This clonotype was counted ten times or more. The chain links TRBV10-3 to TRBJ2-3; weak D call: TRBD1 (6 bases). Germline V CDR1 and CDR2: ENHRY, SYGVKD. With 3 bases removed from V and 3 bases from J, the gap between germline ends came to 16 bases. This CDR3 is built from 16 residues. CDR3 sequence (DNA): TGTGCCATCAGTGACCCGAGGGGGTCGCTGACAGATACGCAGTATTTT. Its protein product is CAISDPRGSLTDTQYF.

This sequence joins TRBV7-6 and TRBJ2-5; 9 nucleotides agree with TRBD1. Germline CDR1 SGHVS, CDR2 FNYEAQ. V dropped 1 base and J dropped 6; count of bases not matched to a gene: 6. CDR3 length: 15 residues. CDR3 protein: CASSLEGTGRKTQYF. The CDR3 DNA is TGTGCCAGCAGCTTAGAAGGGACAGGGCGGAAGACCCAGTACTTC.

This sequence joins TRBV6-5 and TRBJ2-3; a possible D gene is TRBD1 (6 bases). Germline V gene data show CDR1 as MNHEY and CDR2 as SVGAGI. The CDR3 is 13 amino acids. Trimming pared 5 bases from V and 6 bases from J, leaving 12 bases between. CDR3 DNA sequence: TGTGCCAGCAGTGGTACCACAGGGGATACGCAGTATTTT. Translation: CASSGTTGDTQYF.

This clonotype was observed a handful of times. The rearrangement links TRBV7-2 to TRBJ2-3, with TRBD2 identical over 8 bases. The CDR3 consists of 16 residues. J lost 0 bases, V lost 2 bases, and 4 bases had no gene match. Germline assignment: CDR1 SGHTA and CDR2 FQGNSA. In DNA form, the CDR3 reads TGTGCCAGCAGCTTAACTAGCGGAACTAGCACAGATACGCAGTATTTT. It specifies CASSLTSGTSTDTQYF.

This clonotype was detected ten times or more. This chain connects TRBV19 to TRBJ2-7, with D uncertain. In germline, CDR1 is LNHDA, CDR2 SQIVND (reference sequence). V gave up 4 bases and J gave up 3 bases, with 16 bases separating them. The CDR3 consists of 15 residues. CDR3 sequence reads: CASSNYRAPNYEQYF. CDR3 DNA: TGTGCCAGTAGTAACTACCGGGCCCCCAACTACGAGCAGTACTTC.

Only a few counts were recorded for this clonotype. This sequence joins TRBV7-2 and TRBJ2-1; D unclear. CDR1 and CDR2 (germline): SGHTA, FQGNSA. This CDR3 is 14 amino acids long. V lost 1 base, J lost 4 bases, and 8 bases lay in between. CDR3 amino acids: CASSLEPAYNEQFF. CDR3 DNA: TGTGCCAGCAGCTTAGAGCCAGCTTACAATGAGCAGTTCTTC.

This clonotype was found a few times. The chain carries TRBV29-1 and TRBJ1-1; D not resolved. Trimming removed 1 base at V and 4 bases at J, with 10 bases between. CDR3 length: 13 residues. Per germline, CDR1 SQVTM and CDR2 ANQGSEA. The CDR3 coding sequence is TGCAGCGTTGAAGGGTGGTCGATCACTGAAGCTTTCTTT. Translating gives CSVEGWSITEAFF.

The sample holds many counts of this clonotype. The chain carries TRBV27 and TRBJ1-1; a weak D match, TRBD1 (5 bases). Germline values: CDR1 MNHEY, CDR2 SMNVEV (reference sequence). Trimming took 2 bases from V and 6 from J, leaving 16 bases between them. CDR3 length: 15 residues. The CDR3 loop reads CASSLNWGGLSEAFF. In nucleotides, the CDR3 is TGTGCCAGCAGTTTAAATTGGGGGGGACTATCTGAAGCTTTCTTT.

This clonotype was observed at least ten times. This sequence joins TRBV18 and TRBJ2-3; TRBD2 agrees at 9 bases. Germline trimming cut 0 bases from V and 5 bases from J; bases unmatched to any gene: 6. Germline V CDR1 and CDR2: KGHSH, LQKENI. There are 16 residues in the CDR3. The CDR3 spells CASSPPERGVEDTQYF. The CDR3 bases are TGTGCCAGCTCACCACCGGAGCGGGGGGTGGAAGATACGCAGTATTTT.

This clonotype has more than one count but fewer than ten. This chain connects TRBV28 to TRBJ2-7, with D maybe TRBD2 (6 bases). Trimming removed 7 bases from V and 4 bases from J, with 23 bases in between. The CDR3 consists of 16 residues. Germline values: CDR1 MDHEN, CDR2 SYDVKM. The CDR3 here is CASTYGVPGLNYEQYF. Here the CDR3 DNA reads TGTGCCAGCACTTACGGGGTTCCGGGACTTAATTACGAGCAGTACTTC.

This rearrangement joins TRBV6-2 or TRBV6-3 to TRBJ2-7; D is unclear. The germline gives CDR1 MNHEY, CDR2 SVGEGT. The germline V and J ends were trimmed by 5 bases and 2 bases, with 7 bases remaining between them. This CDR3 contains 12 residues. The CDR3 reads CASSTGPYEQYF. The CDR3 bases are TGTGCCAGCAGTACCGGCCCCTACGAGCAGTACTTC.

The chain uses TRBV28 and TRBJ1-5; D is unclear. CDR3 size: 12 residues. Germline CDR1 reads MDHEN; CDR2 reads SYDVKM. V was clipped by 6 bases and J by 4 bases, with 7 bases between them. CDR3 in amino acids: CASRVANQPQHF. The CDR3 DNA is TGTGCCAGCAGAGTCGCAAATCAGCCCCAGCATTTT.

This clonotype was counted many times. This chain links TRBV13 with TRBJ2-7; 8 nucleotides align to TRBD1. V dropped 3 bases and J dropped 2; count of bases not matched to a gene: 0. CDR1 and CDR2 from the germline V gene are PRHDT and FYEKMQ (reference sequence). The CDR3 covers 13 residues. DNA for the CDR3: TGTGCCAGCAGCTTGACAGGGGCCTACGAGCAGTACTTC. Translated: CASSLTGAYEQYF.